The subject of this entry is one TCR beta chain. Its antigen is as yet unknown. The data originate from a study of regulatory T cells in long-lasting Graves disease. Findings of the study overall: Persistent patients had more shared public clonotypes (around 2,700) than new patients (about 970). Newly diagnosed Graves' patients had higher TCR diversity than persistent ones.

CDR1 SNHLY and CDR2 FYNNEI come from the germline V gene. The V end was cut by 2 bases, the J end by 0 bases, with 5 bases between. This CDR3 is 14 amino acids long. Regarding time point: newly diagnosed GD, antithyroid drugs for less than 3 months. Extracted PBMC RNA gave rise to the TCR library. Combining iRepertoire HTBI primers with Arm-PCR of CDR3 regions, the authors built TCR beta libraries. TCRdb re-derived calls from the multiplex PCR reads in MiXCR, one entry per CDR3 protein. This table holds fewer than 550,000 distinct CDR3 sequences, about 16% found once. Separately, the same data were catalogued under a study of T cells in Graves' hyperthyroidism and ophthalmopathy. From that study: Blood also showed most of the thyroid clonotypes that were expanded above 0.001.

This TCR derives from a woman aged 40 to 65 with Graves disease. The chain combines TRBV2 with TRBJ1-5; the D is unclear. The source was peripheral blood mononuclear cells (PBMCs), collected at new diagnosis, from a patient treated with antithyroid drugs. The CDR3 nucleotides are TGTGCCAGCAGTGAAAGGAGTAGCAATCAGCCCCAGCATTTT. Translating it yields CASSERSSNQPQHF.